This paragraph covers one T cell receptor beta chain sequence. What it recognizes is unknown. Sampling of each donor yielded at least one pre-ART PBMC sample and at least two post-ART PBMC samples. Samples held about 0.9-10 million cryopreserved PBMC, and DNA extraction followed. The data originate from a study of long-term antiretroviral therapy in people with HIV. Regarding the study as a whole: Control repertoires displayed wider CDR3 length ranges than the HIV repertoires.

At survey level, the immunoSEQ assay was run in its v3.0 version. The protocol was immunoSEQ multiplex PCR, while the TCRdb copy is restricted to in-frame clones and leaves out a portion. The repertoire holds about 30,000 clones, with 90% to 95% as singletons. CDR1 is SGHVS and CDR2 is FQNEAQ in the germline V gene. The V gene lost 6 bases and the J gene lost 2 bases, with 14 bases spanning the gap. The length of the CDR3 is 16 residues. This clonotype was sampled from a young man with HIV. Here the sequenced sample was unsorted PBMCs, taken more than 6 years after starting antiretroviral therapy. The chain employs TRBV7-8 and TRBJ2-6, with D possibly being TRBD1 (5 bases). The CDR3 DNA follows: TGTGCCAGCAGATCGTACGACAGTCCTGGGGCCAACGTCCTGACTTTC. Amino acid sequence: CASRSYDSPGANVLTF.